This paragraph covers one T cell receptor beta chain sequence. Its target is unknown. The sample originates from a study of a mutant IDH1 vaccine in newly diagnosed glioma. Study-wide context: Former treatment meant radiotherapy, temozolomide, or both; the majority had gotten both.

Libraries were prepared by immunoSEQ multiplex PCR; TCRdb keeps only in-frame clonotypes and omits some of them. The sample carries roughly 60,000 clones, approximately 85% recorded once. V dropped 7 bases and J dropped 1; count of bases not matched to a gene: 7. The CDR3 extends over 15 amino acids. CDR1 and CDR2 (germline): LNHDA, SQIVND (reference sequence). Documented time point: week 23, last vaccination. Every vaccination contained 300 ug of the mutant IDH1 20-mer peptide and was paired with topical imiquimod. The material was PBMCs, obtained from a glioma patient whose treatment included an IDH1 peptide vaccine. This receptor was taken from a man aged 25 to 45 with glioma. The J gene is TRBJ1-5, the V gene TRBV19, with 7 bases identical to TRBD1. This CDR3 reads CASMAGGLSNQPQHF. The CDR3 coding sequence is TGTGCCAGTATGGCAGGGGGGCTCAGCAATCAGCCCCAGCATTTT.